The 29 T cell receptor beta chains below come from one sample, sequenced in a study of cytomegalovirus exposure and HLA in healthy donors. Measured with immunoSEQ multiplex PCR; TCRdb has only the in-frame clones, and not every one. The table has approximately 170,000 clones, around 84% seen once; the top ten hold approximately 16%. Input material: PBMCs. Receptor source: a man aged 18 to 30 in good health and CMV-seropositive.

This clone came up a few times. The chain links TRBV27 to TRBJ2-7; D might be TRBD2 (5 bases). Germline V CDR1 and CDR2: MNHEY, SMNVEV (reference sequence). V shed 2 bases and J shed 1 base, with 12 bases lying between them. The CDR3 sequence is 15 residues long. The CDR3 DNA reads TGTGCCAGCAGTTTAATGGGGATAGCGTCCTACGAGCAGTACTTC. Translated, it gives CASSLMGIASYEQYF.

V gene TRBV28 combines with J gene TRBJ2-5; D possibly corresponds to TRBD1 (7 bases). The CDR3 has 16 residues. Deletions cut 4 bases from V and 2 bases from J, with 17 bases between. The V gene's germline CDR1 is MDHEN and CDR2 SYDVKM. CDR3 region: CASSSPQGGPQETQYF. In DNA, the CDR3 is TGTGCCAGCAGTTCCCCCCAGGGGGGCCCTCAAGAGACCCAGTACTTC. Variable domain in full (rest from reference TRBV28 and TRBJ2-5): DVKVTQSSRYLVKRTGEKVFLECVQDMDHENMFWYRQDPGLGLRLIYFSYDVKMKEKGDIPEGYSVSREKKERFSLILESASTNQTSMYLCASSSPQGGPQETQYFGPGTRLLVL.

The chain links TRBV18 to TRBJ2-5; TRBD2 aligns across 9 bases. This CDR3 contains 14 residues. J was trimmed by 4 bases and V by 2 bases; bases with no gene match: 2. Germline values: CDR1 KGHSH, CDR2 LQKENI. The CDR3 sequence is CASSPASGTETQYF. Here the CDR3 DNA reads TGTGCCAGCTCACCAGCTAGCGGGACAGAGACCCAGTACTTC.

This chain links TRBV29-1 with TRBJ2-1; 13 positions agree with TRBD2. With 7 bases clipped from V and 0 bases from J, the junction kept 9 bases outside the gene matches. The CDR3 extends over 17 amino acids. Looked up from germline, CDR1 is SQVTM and CDR2 is ANQGSEA. The CDR3, as DNA: TGCAGCGGGTCAGGGACTAGCGGGGCGAGCTCCTACAATGAGCAGTTCTTC. It codes for CSGSGTSGASSYNEQFF.

J is TRBJ2-7 and V is TRBV6-5, with D perhaps matching TRBD1 (5 bases). This CDR3 contains 14 residues. Looked up from germline, CDR1 is MNHEY and CDR2 is SVGAGI. V dropped 2 bases and J dropped 2 bases, with 10 bases sitting between them. The CDR3 region is CASSYSGAAYEQYF. Here the CDR3 DNA reads TGTGCCAGCAGTTACAGTGGGGCTGCCTACGAGCAGTACTTC.

The chain carries TRBV27 and TRBJ2-1, with 12 bases aligning to TRBD2. Germline loops: CDR1 MNHEY, CDR2 SMNVEV (reference sequence). The junction had 16 bases not matched to a gene; V was cut back by 4 bases and J by 6 bases. CDR3 length: 19 amino acids. CDR3 in amino acids: CASSSLQGALAGGPNEQFF. For the CDR3, the DNA is TGTGCCAGCAGTTCTCTACAGGGGGCTCTAGCGGGAGGGCCCAATGAGCAGTTCTTC.

Only a few counts were recorded for this clone. This chain connects TRBV30 to TRBJ1-1, with TRBD1 matching 9 bases. The V segment lost 7 bases and the J segment 3 bases; nucleotides outside the gene matches: 3. In germline, CDR1 is GTSNPN, CDR2 SVGIG (reference sequence). The CDR3 length is 12 residues. DNA for the CDR3: TGTGCCTTGACAGGGGGGGACACTGAAGCTTTCTTT. This encodes CALTGGDTEAFF.

V gene TRBV11-2 combines with J gene TRBJ1-6; 8 bases fit TRBD1. Germline lookup yields CDR1 SGHAT and CDR2 FQNNGV. There are 16 residues in the CDR3. Losses at the gene ends were 5 bases for V and 9 bases for J; bases not matched to a gene: 12. In nucleotides, the CDR3 is TGTGCCAGCAGCAATTACGGACAGGGTGTAGCTTCACCCCTCCACTTT. This codes for CASSNYGQGVASPLHF.

The J gene is TRBJ2-7, the V gene TRBV15, with 7 bases lining up with TRBD2. In germline, CDR1 is LNHNV, CDR2 YYDKDF (reference sequence). CDR3 length equals 14 residues. V shed 5 bases and J 2 bases; nucleotides not matched to a gene: 6. CDR3 in DNA: TGTGCCACCAGCCCCTCACGGGGGGCCTACGAGCAGTACTTC. Translating it yields CATSPSRGAYEQYF.

The chain uses TRBV4-1 and TRBJ2-3; no firm D call. Trimming pared 0 bases from V and 0 bases from J, leaving 7 bases between. Germline loops: CDR1 MGHRA, CDR2 YSYEKL. The CDR3 has 15 amino acids. Here the CDR3 DNA reads TGCGCCAGCAGCCAAGATCAGGCTAGCACAGATACGCAGTATTTT. Protein: CASSQDQASTDTQYF.

The chain employs TRBV30 and TRBJ1-1; D is unclear. CDR3 length: 13 amino acids. The germline V gene has CDR1 GTSNPN and CDR2 SVGIG (reference sequence). Trimming shortened V by 3 bases and J by 4 bases, and 12 bases separated the two germline ends. The CDR3 DNA reads as TGTGCCTGGAGGCTTACATGGAGCACTGAAGCTTTCTTT. Translated, it gives CAWRLTWSTEAFF.

The chain combines TRBV6-5 with TRBJ2-3, with 7 positions matching TRBD1. Germline V gives CDR1 MNHEY, CDR2 SVGAGI. With 4 bases clipped from V and 4 bases from J, the junction kept 2 bases outside the gene matches. CDR3 length: 13 amino acids. As DNA, the CDR3 is TGTGCCAGCAGTTTGACAGGGCCAGATACGCAGTATTTT. It translates to CASSLTGPDTQYF.

The chain joins TRBV13 to TRBJ1-3, with D uncertain. In germline, CDR1 is PRHDT, CDR2 FYEKMQ (reference sequence). There are 13 residues in the CDR3. Deletions cut 0 bases from V and 3 bases from J, with 3 bases between. CDR3 region: CASSLGSGNTIYF. The CDR3 region has the DNA TGTGCCAGCAGCTTAGGCAGTGGAAACACCATATATTTT.

The V gene is TRBV5-1, the J gene TRBJ2-5; TRBD2 matches at 15 bases. CDR1 is SGHRS and CDR2 is YFSETQ in the germline V gene. CDR3 length equals 17 residues. V was pared by 4 bases and J by 1 base, with 5 bases of the junction left unmatched. Here the CDR3 reads CASSPRGLAGGQETQYF. The CDR3 DNA follows: TGCGCCAGCAGCCCCAGGGGACTAGCGGGGGGCCAAGAGACCCAGTACTTC.

In the case of this clone: In the same sample, other DNA sequences code for this CDR3. The chain employs TRBV9 and TRBJ2-3, with 7 nucleotides matching TRBD2. After removal of 0 bases from V and 0 bases from J, the junction contained 4 bases not matched to a gene. CDR3 length: 16 residues. Germline loops: CDR1 SGDLS, CDR2 YYNGEE. CDR3 in DNA: TGTGCCAGCAGCGTAGGCAGCGGGGCTAGCACAGATACGCAGTATTTT. Translating it yields CASSVGSGASTDTQYF.

CDR3 coding DNA: TGTGCCAGCAGCTTGGCCAGGGAGGGAGAGACCCAGTACTTC. Residues: CASSLAREGETQYF. This rearrangement joins TRBV5-4 to TRBJ2-5, with 7 bases aligning to TRBD2. J gave up 4 bases and V 0 bases, and 3 bases lay outside the gene matches. Germline lookup yields CDR1 SGHNT and CDR2 YYREEE (reference sequence). This CDR3 has 14 residues.

The rearrangement joins TRBV27 to TRBJ1-6; 7 bases align to TRBD1. Per germline, CDR1 MNHEY and CDR2 SMNVEV (reference sequence). The trim removed 11 bases at V and 8 bases at J, leaving 9 bases unmatched. This CDR3 is 13 amino acids long. CDR3 region: CAGPTGSYSPLHF. The DNA of the CDR3 is TGTGCCGGCCCGACAGGGAGTTATTCACCCCTCCACTTT.

This clone was seen a single time. CDR3 loop: CASSNSGTGGYEQYF. In DNA, the CDR3 is TGTGCCAGTAGTAATTCCGGGACAGGGGGTTACGAGCAGTACTTC. The chain joins TRBV19 to TRBJ2-7, with 11 bases fitting TRBD1. The CDR3 is 15 residues long. Germline V gene data show CDR1 as LNHDA and CDR2 as SQIVND (reference sequence). J was trimmed by 4 bases and V by 4 bases; bases with no gene match: 6.

This clone was seen just once. The CDR3 loop reads CASSQERGTYGYTF. DNA for the CDR3: TGCGCCAGCAGCCAAGAAAGGGGGACCTATGGCTACACCTTC. V and J are TRBV4-1 and TRBJ1-2; maybe TRBD1 (6 bases). The CDR3 consists of 14 residues. Trimming stripped 0 bases from V and 4 bases from J, with 9 bases between. Germline-derived CDR1 and CDR2 are MGHRA and YSYEKL.

V gene TRBV6-5 combines with J gene TRBJ1-2; 8 nucleotides line up with TRBD1. V was clipped by 5 bases and J by 3 bases; unmatched bases: 5. The V gene's germline CDR1 is MNHEY and CDR2 SVGAGI. This CDR3 contains 14 residues. The CDR3 sequence: CASSPMTGDYGYTF. Here the CDR3 DNA reads TGTGCCAGCAGTCCTATGACAGGGGACTATGGCTACACCTTC.

V is TRBV6-6 and J is TRBJ1-2; 9 nucleotides match TRBD1. The CDR3 is 16 amino acids. Germline V lookup: CDR1 MNHNY, CDR2 SVGAGI (reference sequence). V trimming: 6 bases; J trimming: 2 bases; junction bases outside the gene matches: 10. The CDR3 is CASSLDRGRINYGYTF. The CDR3 DNA follows: TGTGCCAGCAGCTTGGACAGGGGTCGGATCAACTATGGCTACACCTTC.

The chain couples TRBV29-1 to TRBJ2-1; D remains unclear. V was clipped by 3 bases and J by 7 bases, with 10 bases between them. CDR3 length: 12 residues. CDR1 and CDR2 (germline): SQVTM, ANQGSEA. The CDR3 reads CSVEWAVNEQFF. CDR3 nucleotides: TGCAGCGTTGAGTGGGCAGTTAATGAGCAGTTCTTC.

This rearrangement joins TRBV4-2 to TRBJ2-2; 12 bases are shared with TRBD2. Per germline, CDR1 LGHNA and CDR2 YNFKEQ. The ends lost 1 base at V and 6 bases at J; junction bases unmatched: 3. The CDR3 spans 16 residues. The CDR3: CASSQGLAGGPGELFF. The CDR3 nucleotides are TGTGCCAGCAGCCAAGGGCTAGCGGGAGGGCCCGGGGAGCTGTTTTTT.

The J gene is TRBJ2-7, the V gene TRBV10-1; 10 positions match TRBD2. CDR1 WNHNN and CDR2 SYGVQD come from the germline V gene (reference sequence). With 6 bases clipped from V and 2 bases from J, the junction kept 7 bases outside the gene matches. This CDR3 has 15 residues. The DNA for the CDR3 is TGCGCCAGCAGCTCCGGGACTAGCGTCCCCTACGAGCAGTACTTC. This codes for CASSSGTSVPYEQYF.

The gene calls are TRBV10-1 and TRBJ2-7; 8 bases are shared with TRBD1. With V trimmed by 0 bases and J by 5 bases, 9 bases remained unmatched. This CDR3 is 16 amino acids long. Germline V gene lookup returns CDR1 WNHNN and CDR2 SYGVQD (reference sequence). The CDR3 reads CASSESGTGMWHEQYF. CDR3 coding DNA: TGCGCCAGCAGTGAGTCGGGGACAGGCATGTGGCACGAGCAGTACTTC.

The rearrangement links TRBV27 to TRBJ2-2, with TRBD1 identical over 7 bases. The V gene's germline CDR1 is MNHEY and CDR2 SMNVEV (reference sequence). Losses at the gene ends were 10 bases for V and 2 bases for J; bases not matched to a gene: 7. The CDR3 consists of 14 residues. CDR3 loop: CAIPGDRNTGELFF. The CDR3 DNA follows: TGTGCCATCCCCGGGGACAGAAACACCGGGGAGCTGTTTTTT.

The chain uses TRBV27 and TRBJ2-5, with 10 bases that match TRBD1. Germline V CDR1 and CDR2: MNHEY, SMNVEV (reference sequence). The CDR3 contains 15 residues. V shed 0 bases, J shed 4 bases, and the junction held 2 bases outside the gene matches. The CDR3 DNA sequence: TGTGCCAGCAGTTTATCAAGGACAGGGGGAGAGACCCAGTACTTC. Amino acid sequence: CASSLSRTGGETQYF.

The chain has TRBV5-1 and TRBJ2-5, with 12 bases lining up with TRBD2. The CDR3 is 17 amino acids. Germline V gene data show CDR1 as SGHRS and CDR2 as YFSETQ. With 0 bases clipped from V and 8 bases from J, the junction kept 11 bases outside the gene matches. CDR3 protein: CASSLVGLAGPTDTQYF. For the CDR3, the DNA is TGCGCCAGCAGCTTGGTTGGACTAGCGGGACCCACGGACACCCAGTACTTC.

The chain joins TRBV6-6 to TRBJ2-1, with 9 bases that match TRBD2. V shed 2 bases and J 8 bases; nucleotides not matched to a gene: 10. CDR3 length: 16 amino acids. CDR1 and CDR2 from the germline V gene are MNHNY and SVGAGI (reference sequence). The CDR3 DNA reads TGTGCCAGCAGTTACGGCAGGCTAGCGGGAAGCTATGAGCAGTTCTTC. This translates into CASSYGRLAGSYEQFF.